This T cell receptor (beta chain) was captured by sequencing in a study of blood T cell repertoires in COVID-19. Study overall: The United States, Italy and Spain were the sources of the acute and convalescent COVID-19 samples. Nucleic acid was either cDNA or gDNA, and it came from T cells, B-cell-depleted T cells, or PBMCs.

Germline CDR1 and CDR2: SGHRS and YFSETQ. The V and J ends lost 4 bases and 5 bases, in that order; junction bases with no gene match: 13. This CDR3 has 18 amino acids. Per the original methods: Reference gene primer amplification in the assay estimated nucleated cell counts. Sequencing was performed with immunoSEQ multiplex PCR; in TCRdb, only in-frame clones are kept and a portion is missing. V, J and clone size were drawn from that table, and D and trimming were deduced from the DNA. The sample lists some 56,000 clones, 86% occurring once. The J gene is TRBJ2-3, the V gene TRBV5-1; 13 bases fit TRBD2. Sequenced input: peripheral blood. This TCR derives from a woman aged 80 or over with acute or convalescent COVID-19. The DNA for the CDR3 is TGCGCCAGCAGCGTGGGGACTAGCGGGATCTTCACTATAGATACGCAGTATTTT. Encoded protein: CASSVGTSGIFTIDTQYF.